Listed here are 17 T cell receptor beta chains from one sample, sequenced in a study of early T cells in non-severe SARS-CoV-2 infection. TCRdb called the 5' RACE reads again in MiXCR, with one record for every CDR3 protein. The sample has about 46,000 distinct CDR3 sequences, about 5.3% seen once. Material: whole blood, obtained at baseline. Receptors were obtained from an adult who was a healthcare worker with PCR-confirmed SARS-CoV-2 infection or an uninfected control (not recorded which).

This clonotype has at least ten counts. This chain joins TRBV24-1 and TRBJ2-1; 8 bases line up with TRBD2. The CDR3 loop spans 15 amino acids. V trimming: 4 bases; J trimming: 5 bases; junction bases outside the gene matches: 6. Germline CDR1 and CDR2: KGHDR and SFDVKD. The CDR3 protein is CATSEPGLGHNEQFF. CDR3 nucleotides: TGTGCCACCAGTGAACCGGGACTAGGGCACAATGAGCAGTTCTTC.

In this sample, this clonotype turned up a few times. The chain couples TRBV11-3 to TRBJ2-1; 9 positions agree with TRBD2. The CDR3 is made up of 14 amino acids. V trimming: 2 bases; J trimming: 4 bases; junction bases outside the gene matches: 0. Per germline, CDR1 SGHNT and CDR2 YENEEA. The CDR3 region is CASSLTSGYNEQFF. CDR3 DNA: TGTGCCAGCAGCTTAACTAGCGGGTACAATGAGCAGTTCTTC.

This clonotype showed up many times. The chain uses TRBV4-1 and TRBJ2-1, with D hard to call. This CDR3 is 13 amino acids long. Trimming removed 0 bases at V and 6 bases at J, with 6 bases between. Germline CDR1 reads MGHRA; CDR2 reads YSYEKL. The CDR3 bases are TGCGCCAGCAGCCAAGAGAACGTCAATGAGCAGTTCTTC. This encodes CASSQENVNEQFF.

There are a few counts of this clonotype. This chain connects TRBV12-3 or TRBV12-4 to TRBJ2-2; possibly TRBD1 or TRBD2 for D (6 bases each). The CDR3 sequence is 15 residues long. The V and J ends lost 5 bases and 4 bases respectively, with 14 bases between them. CDR3 coding DNA: TGTGCCAGCAGTCCCGAACAGGGAGGCACCGGGGAGCTGTTTTTT. Protein product: CASSPEQGGTGELFF.

J is TRBJ2-1 and V is TRBV29-1, with D possibly TRBD2 on 5 matching bases. The CDR3 spans 11 residues. Deletions cut 7 bases from V and 4 bases from J, with 8 bases between. Germline V lookup: CDR1 SQVTM, CDR2 ANQGSEA. The CDR3 region is CSALGYNEQFF. DNA of the CDR3: TGCAGCGCACTAGGATACAATGAGCAGTTCTTC.

This clonotype was picked up many times. This chain joins TRBV12-3 or TRBV12-4 and TRBJ1-1; D gene unclear. Trimming shortened V by 6 bases and J by 3 bases, and 11 bases separated the two germline ends. The CDR3 is 13 amino acids. The CDR3 spells CASRGVEDTEAFF. The CDR3 DNA is TGTGCCAGCAGGGGAGTAGAGGACACTGAAGCTTTCTTT.

This clonotype has ten or more counts. The chain employs TRBV20-1 and TRBJ2-7; D is possibly TRBD1 (5 bases). Trimming stripped 0 bases from V and 2 bases from J, with 17 bases between. The CDR3 has 16 amino acids. Germline lookup yields CDR1 DFQATT and CDR2 SNEGSKA (reference sequence). CDR3 sequence (DNA): TGCAGTGCTAGAGATAGGGGCTTCAAGTCCCCCTACGAGCAGTACTTC. Translation: CSARDRGFKSPYEQYF.

Comments on this clonotype: A single base separates this from a much larger clone, so it may be a read error. The genes are TRBV4-1 and TRBJ2-3, with TRBD2 identical over 8 bases. Germline trimming cut 0 bases from V and 4 bases from J; bases unmatched to any gene: 9. The length of the CDR3 is 17 residues. Germline V lookup: CDR1 MGHRA, CDR2 YSYEKL. The CDR3 reads CASSQDLREGLADTQYF. CDR3 nucleotides: TGCGCCAGCAGCCAAGATTTACGGGAGGGCCTGGCAGATACGCAGTATTTT.

This chain joins TRBV30 and TRBJ2-7; a weak D match, TRBD1 (5 bases). The CDR3 runs 11 residues. Looked up from germline, CDR1 is GTSNPN and CDR2 is SVGIG (reference sequence). Trimming stripped 1 base from V and 5 bases from J, with 6 bases between. The CDR3: CAWSGRDEQYF. CDR3 in DNA: TGTGCCTGGAGTGGCAGGGACGAGCAGTACTTC.

The chain has TRBV12-3 or TRBV12-4 and TRBJ1-3; no reliable D call. This CDR3 is 17 amino acids long. V shed 2 bases and J shed 0 bases, with 14 bases lying between them. CDR3 in amino acids: CASSLISGGSSGNTIYF. CDR3 sequence (DNA): TGTGCCAGCAGTTTAATATCTGGAGGGAGCTCTGGAAACACCATATATTTT.

This clonotype was seen repeatedly, ten times or more. The rearrangement uses TRBV11-2 and TRBJ1-1; a weak D match, TRBD1 (6 bases). This CDR3 is built from 13 residues. V lost 3 bases to trimming and J lost 3 bases, with 8 bases between them. Germline V gives CDR1 SGHAT, CDR2 FQNNGV. CDR3 DNA sequence: TGTGCCAGCAGCTTTAACAGGGACACTGAAGCTTTCTTT. Its protein is CASSFNRDTEAFF.

The CDR3 sequence: CAIRPTGSETEAFF. The CDR3 DNA reads as TGTGCCATCAGGCCGACAGGGTCTGAAACTGAAGCTTTCTTT. This sequence joins TRBV10-3 and TRBJ1-1, with TRBD1 matching over 7 bases. Germline CDR1 reads ENHRY; CDR2 reads SYGVKD. This CDR3 has 14 residues. Germline trimming cut 6 bases from V and 5 bases from J; bases unmatched to any gene: 9.

The sample holds a few counts of this clonotype. The chain links TRBV11-2 to TRBJ1-4, with 8 bases fitting TRBD1. The length of the CDR3 is 15 residues. The trim removed 5 bases at V and 7 bases at J, leaving 9 bases unmatched. Germline CDR1 is SGHAT and CDR2 is FQNNGV. CDR3 region: CASSLQGARSEKLFF. CDR3 DNA: TGTGCCAGCAGCCTCCAGGGGGCGAGGAGTGAAAAACTGTTTTTT.

This clonotype was detected ten times or more. The rearrangement joins TRBV28 to TRBJ2-7, with 7 bases aligning to TRBD1. The junction had 21 bases not matched to a gene; V was cut back by 7 bases and J by 6 bases. This CDR3 region has 17 residues. CDR1 MDHEN and CDR2 SYDVKM come from the germline V gene. The CDR3 region has the DNA TGTGCCAGCACCAAGAAGTCGAAACAGGGGCTCATGGGCGAGCAGTACTTC. Protein product: CASTKKSKQGLMGEQYF.

This clonotype was seen only a few times. The chain recombines TRBV10-1 with TRBJ2-5, with 9 bases identical to TRBD2. Germline loops: CDR1 WNHNN, CDR2 SYGVQD (reference sequence). The CDR3 has 14 amino acids. The V gene end was trimmed by 4 bases and the J gene end by 4 bases; junction bases not matched to a gene: 4. The CDR3 protein is CASSAAGGLETQYF. Here the CDR3 DNA reads TGCGCCAGCAGTGCGGCGGGAGGGCTAGAGACCCAGTACTTC.

This clonotype is medium-sized in the sample. The CDR3 DNA reads TGTGCCAGCAGCTTAACGGGAGGGCAAGAGACCCAGTACTTC. Translation gives CASSLTGGQETQYF. The rearrangement links TRBV7-2 to TRBJ2-5; 8 positions match TRBD2. CDR1 is SGHTA and CDR2 is FQGNSA in the germline V gene. CDR3 length: 14 amino acids. Trimming took 2 bases from V and 2 from J; bases not matched to a gene: 1.

Concerning this clonotype itself: Since a much larger clone is just one base distant, this may be a read error. The J gene is TRBJ2-3, the V gene TRBV12-3 or TRBV12-4, with D possibly matching TRBD2 (6 bases). The CDR3 is 16 residues long. CDR3 in DNA: TGTGCCAGCAGTCCCCGGGGCGCGGAGGGCGCAGATGCGCAGTATTTT. Encoded protein: CASSPRGAEGADAQYF.